One sample yielded the 21 T cell receptor beta chains listed below, sequenced in a study of cytomegalovirus exposure and HLA in healthy donors. Researchers ran the PCR with 60 Vbeta and 13 Jbeta primers. Clones were read by immunoSEQ multiplex PCR, and TCRdb kept only the in-frame ones, dropping some. Of about 110,000 clones listed, approximately 70% are singletons. The specimen was PBMCs. Receptors were obtained from a man aged 40-50 years in good health and CMV-seropositive.

In DNA, the CDR3 is TGCGCCAGCAGCGAGTATTCTGGAAACACCATATATTTT. Protein product: CASSEYSGNTIYF. The V and J genes are TRBV4-1 and TRBJ1-3; D not resolved. Germline CDR1 and CDR2: MGHRA and YSYEKL. V lost 5 bases and J 1 base, leaving 6 bases between the germline ends. The CDR3 spans 13 residues.

This clone came up once. The V gene is TRBV10-1, the J gene TRBJ2-1; perhaps TRBD1 as D (6 bases). The germline V gene encodes CDR1 WNHNN and CDR2 SYGVQD (reference sequence). This CDR3 has 13 residues. Trimming shortened V by 2 bases and J by 5 bases, and 7 bases separated the two germline ends. CDR3 DNA: TGCGCCAGCAGTGAGGACAGGAACAATGAGCAGTTCTTC. Amino acid sequence: CASSEDRNNEQFF.

The gene calls are TRBV28 and TRBJ2-2, with a tentative D call TRBD2 (5 bases). V lost 6 bases and J 5 bases, leaving 13 bases between the germline ends. The V gene's germline CDR1 is MDHEN and CDR2 SYDVKM. The CDR3 is made up of 14 amino acids. CDR3 loop: CASSGGSTTGELFF. The CDR3 DNA follows: TGTGCCAGCAGCGGAGGTTCTACGACCGGGGAGCTGTTTTTT.

The V gene is TRBV5-5, the J gene TRBJ2-7; TRBD2 aligns across 10 bases. Germline V gene data show CDR1 as SGHKS and CDR2 as YYEKEE (reference sequence). Trimming took 1 base from V and 3 from J; bases not matched to a gene: 4. The CDR3 sequence is 15 residues long. Here the CDR3 reads CASSLLLAGSYEQYV. The CDR3 region has the DNA TGTGCCAGCAGCTTGTTACTAGCGGGGAGCTACGAGCAGTACGTC.

This rearrangement joins TRBV6-5 to TRBJ2-5; 15 bases agree with TRBD2. The ends lost 4 bases at V and 5 bases at J; junction bases unmatched: 5. Germline values: CDR1 MNHEY, CDR2 SVGAGI. This CDR3 has 16 amino acids. The CDR3 nucleotides are TGTGCCAGCAGTTTCGCCGGGACTAGCGGGAGGGAGACCCAGTACTTC. It is translated as CASSFAGTSGRETQYF.

The J gene is TRBJ2-1, the V gene TRBV7-8; TRBD2 is a possible D gene (5 bases). The CDR3 length is 16 residues. Trimming took 5 bases from V and 0 from J, leaving 14 bases between them. Germline V gene sequence: CDR1 SGHVS, CDR2 FQNEAQ. CDR3: CASSARGPPSYNEQFF. CDR3 bases: TGTGCCAGCAGCGCCCGAGGGCCCCCCTCCTACAATGAGCAGTTCTTC.

This chain connects TRBV4-3 to TRBJ2-3; TRBD2 agrees at 7 bases. Germline trimming cut 3 bases from V and 6 bases from J; bases unmatched to any gene: 12. Germline V lookup: CDR1 LGHNA, CDR2 YSLEER. CDR3 length: 16 residues. The CDR3 DNA reads as TGCGCCAGCAGCCAGATACTAGCGCAACGGGGGGATACGCAGTATTTT. It encodes CASSQILAQRGDTQYF.

This clone was seen a few times. The chain joins TRBV5-1 to TRBJ1-1, with 10 nucleotides matching TRBD1. This CDR3 region has 13 residues. The V gene's germline CDR1 is SGHRS and CDR2 YFSETQ. The trim removed 4 bases at V and 5 bases at J, leaving 2 bases unmatched. The DNA for the CDR3 is TGCGCCAGCAGCCCGGGACAGGGGACTGAAGCTTTCTTT. Translating it yields CASSPGQGTEAFF.

This chain connects TRBV29-1 to TRBJ1-2; 8 positions match TRBD1. This CDR3 spans 13 amino acids. Germline lookup yields CDR1 SQVTM and CDR2 ANQGSEA. The V gene end was trimmed by 2 bases and the J gene end by 7 bases; junction bases not matched to a gene: 6. Here the CDR3 reads CSVESQGALGYTF. CDR3 coding DNA: TGCAGCGTTGAATCGCAGGGGGCCCTTGGCTACACCTTC.

This chain uses TRBV6-5 with TRBJ1-1, with unresolved D. V was shortened by 5 bases and J by 4 bases, with 17 bases between the two germline ends. The CDR3 is 15 residues long. The germline CDR1 and CDR2 sequences are MNHEY and SVGAGI. CDR3 sequence (DNA): TGTGCCAGCAGTGTGACGGGTTCTTCGGGCACTGAAGCTTTCTTT. Its protein product is CASSVTGSSGTEAFF.

The genes are TRBV7-2 and TRBJ2-6; D perhaps matches TRBD2 (5 bases). CDR3 size: 14 residues. Germline loops: CDR1 SGHTA, CDR2 FQGNSA. Trimming pared 5 bases from V and 0 bases from J, leaving 5 bases between. CDR3 in amino acids: CASSRDSGANVLTF. CDR3 nucleotide sequence: TGTGCCAGCAGCCGGGACTCTGGGGCCAACGTCCTGACTTTC.

The J gene is TRBJ2-3, the V gene TRBV27; maybe TRBD1 (6 bases). The CDR3 is 14 residues long. Germline V CDR1 and CDR2: MNHEY, SMNVEV (reference sequence). V was trimmed by 7 bases and J by 0 bases, leaving 11 bases between them. The chain's CDR3 is CASIPRGSTDTQYF. CDR3 in DNA: TGTGCCAGCATCCCCAGGGGCAGCACAGATACGCAGTATTTT.

The J gene is TRBJ2-2, the V gene TRBV6-1; TRBD1 matches 9 bases. CDR1 is MNHNS and CDR2 is SASEGT in the germline V gene. The V gene end was trimmed by 8 bases and the J gene end by 6 bases; junction bases not matched to a gene: 7. This CDR3 is built from 14 residues. The CDR3 bases are TGTGCCAGCCCCCGGGACAGGGACGCCGGGGAGCTGTTTTTT. Encoded protein: CASPRDRDAGELFF.

The chain has TRBV29-1 and TRBJ2-5; 9 bases are shared with TRBD2. Germline values: CDR1 SQVTM, CDR2 ANQGSEA. The CDR3 is 14 residues long. V lost 6 bases to trimming and J lost 2 bases; unmatched junction nucleotides: 7. The CDR3 reads CSVERTSDQETQYF. Here the CDR3 DNA reads TGCAGCGTCGAAAGGACTAGCGATCAAGAGACCCAGTACTTC.

This chain joins TRBV5-1 and TRBJ1-1; 8 positions match TRBD1. V shed 4 bases and J 0 bases; nucleotides not matched to a gene: 14. This CDR3 comprises 18 residues. Germline V gives CDR1 SGHRS, CDR2 YFSETQ. This chain's CDR3 is CASSRGWQGAAVNTEAFF. The CDR3 nucleotides are TGCGCCAGCAGCCGAGGGTGGCAGGGGGCCGCCGTGAACACTGAAGCTTTCTTT.

The chain employs TRBV11-2 and TRBJ2-5, with 7 bases lining up with TRBD2. Near its end, the DNA agrees better with TRBJ2-7, so the J call may be wrong. This CDR3 has 15 amino acids. The germline gives CDR1 SGHAT, CDR2 FQNNGV. CDR3 loop: CASSLTGTTSYEQYF. The CDR3 coding sequence is TGTGCCAGCAGCTTAACCGGGACTACCTCCTACGAGCAGTACTTC.

The chain carries TRBV19 and TRBJ1-1; 8 bases align to TRBD1. The CDR3 consists of 17 residues. Germline CDR1 and CDR2: LNHDA and SQIVND (reference sequence). Germline trimming cut 3 bases from V and 7 bases from J; bases unmatched to any gene: 16. CDR3 loop: CASSISEDRASEDEAFF. CDR3 DNA sequence: TGTGCCAGTAGTATTAGTGAGGACAGGGCCTCCGAGGATGAAGCTTTCTTT.

Note on this clone: One end of the junction does not line up with germline, which may come from a read error. V is TRBV6-5 and J is TRBJ2-7; 9 bases line up with TRBD1. In germline, CDR1 is MNHEY, CDR2 SVGAGI. The CDR3 totals 13 residues. The CDR3 protein is CASSAATGTGRTF. DNA of the CDR3: TGTGCCAGCAGTGCAGCGACCGGGACAGGGAGAACCTTC.

This clone was counted between two and nine times. The chain uses TRBV4-1 and TRBJ1-4, with D unresolved. The CDR3 length is 15 residues. Germline V gene lookup returns CDR1 MGHRA and CDR2 YSYEKL. V gave up 1 base and J gave up 6 bases, with 12 bases separating them. In nucleotides, the CDR3 is TGCGCCAGCAGCCAAGGTCACAGTGTTGATGAAAAACTGTTTTTT. The encoded protein is CASSQGHSVDEKLFF.

In this sample, this clone turned up a few times. V and J are TRBV7-8 and TRBJ1-2, with D possibly TRBD1 on 5 matching bases. CDR3 length: 15 residues. V was clipped by 1 base and J by 6 bases, with 15 bases between them. Germline loops: CDR1 SGHVS, CDR2 FQNEAQ. Written as DNA, the CDR3 is TGTGCCAGCAGCTTAGTTGGGGGAGGGGTCCATGGCTACACCTTC. This gives the protein CASSLVGGGVHGYTF. Variable domain in full (rest from reference TRBV7-8 and TRBJ1-2): GAGVSQSPRYKVAKRGQDVALRCDPISGHVSLFWYQQALGQGPEFLTYFQNEAQLDKSGLPSDRFFAERPEGSVSTLKIQRTQQEDSAVYLCASSLVGGGVHGYTFGSGTRLTVV.

The chain joins TRBV21-1 to TRBJ1-3; the D segment call TRBD1 is taken from the table without a DNA check. TRBV21-1 is a documented pseudogene. The CDR3 is 15 residues long. The CDR3: CASSSTGWSGNTIYF. CDR3 DNA sequence: TGTGCCAGCAGCTCGACAGGGTGGTCTGGAAACACCATATATTTT.